The T cell receptor (beta chain) described here comes from a study of human T cells and chemical hapten exposure. TCRdb reprocessed the RACE reads with MiXCR, giving one entry per CDR3 protein. Of around 350,000 distinct CDR3 sequences listed, about 5% are singletons. J lost 0 bases, V lost 6 bases, and 7 bases had no gene match. The CDR3 extends over 15 amino acids. The germline V gene has CDR1 MNHEY and CDR2 SVGEGT. Time point reported: pre-sensitization, week 0. This sample's treatment: therapeutic diphenylcyclopropenone sensitization with weekly scalp DPC. Sequencing used whole blood, obtained in connection with sensitization to the hapten diphenylcyclopropenone (DPC). This clonotype was sampled from a woman aged 18-30 years with alopecia areata. Some clones in this sample may be carry-over from other donors' samples. V usage is TRBV6-2 or TRBV6-3 and J usage is TRBJ2-7, with TRBD2 identical over 8 bases. CDR3 coding DNA: TGTGCCAGCAGACCCAGACTAGCGAACTCCTACGAGCAGTACTTC. As protein: CASRPRLANSYEQYF.